The 28 T cell receptor beta chains below all came from one sample that was sequenced in a study of Graves' ophthalmopathy and Graves' hyperthyroidism. Beta-chain TCR CDR3 regions were amplified from RNA transcripts. Scientists carried out first-round RT-PCR using HTBI primers and then a second-round multiplex PCR. TCRdb called the multiplex PCR reads again in MiXCR, with one record for every CDR3 protein. The sample gives 450,000 to 600,000 distinct CDR3 sequences, under 40% of which show up once; about 4.6% is in the top ten. Specimen: peripheral blood or thyroid tissue (not recorded which). These receptors came from an adult man with Graves' hyperthyroidism.

This clonotype has at least ten counts. V is TRBV5-5 and J is TRBJ1-5, with 7 bases aligning to TRBD1. The germline V gene has CDR1 SGHKS and CDR2 YYEKEE (reference sequence). The CDR3 is 14 amino acids. V shed 3 bases and J 7 bases; nucleotides not matched to a gene: 7. CDR3 nucleotide sequence: TGTGCCAGCAGCTACCTGACAGGGCACCAGCCCCAGCATTTT. It codes for CASSYLTGHQPQHF.

This clonotype was seen a few times. The chain employs TRBV5-1 and TRBJ2-5; the D is unclear. The V gene's germline CDR1 is SGHRS and CDR2 YFSETQ. The V end was cut by 8 bases, the J end by 4 bases, with 12 bases between. The CDR3 extends over 12 amino acids. CDR3 in amino acids: CASGLEAETQYF. Written as DNA, the CDR3 is TGCGCCAGTGGGCTTGAGGCAGAGACCCAGTACTTC. Supplemented by reference TRBV5-1 and TRBJ2-5, the full variable domain reads KAGVTQTPRYLIKTRGQQVTLSCSPISGHRSVSWYQQTPGQGLQFLFEYFSETQRNKGNFPGRFSGRQFSNSRSEMNVSTLELGDSALYLCASGLEAETQYFGPGTRLLVL.

This clonotype was picked up many times. The V gene is TRBV4-2, the J gene TRBJ2-7; D is ambiguous. Trimming shortened V by 0 bases and J by 5 bases, and 2 bases separated the two germline ends. Germline lookup yields CDR1 LGHNA and CDR2 YNFKEQ. The CDR3 totals 11 residues. Written as DNA, the CDR3 is TGTGCCAGCAGCCAAGAGGACGAGCAGTACTTC. Translating gives CASSQEDEQYF.

The V call is TRBV20-1, the J call TRBJ1-5, with D possibly TRBD1 on 6 matching bases. The CDR3 extends over 11 amino acids. Per germline, CDR1 DFQATT and CDR2 SNEGSKA (reference sequence). Between the trimmed V and J ends, which lost 7 bases and 7 bases, there was a span of 11 bases. The DNA of the CDR3 is TGCAGTGACAGGGAAGGACAGCCCCAGCATTTT. Encoded protein: CSDREGQPQHF.

This clonotype was seen ten or more times. This chain links TRBV19 with TRBJ2-7; TRBD2 matches 12 bases. Germline V CDR1 and CDR2: LNHDA, SQIVND (reference sequence). V lost 3 bases, J lost 3 bases, and 0 bases stayed unmatched. The CDR3 is made up of 14 amino acids. Here the CDR3 DNA reads TGTGCCAGTAGTATGACTAGCGGGAGCTACGAGCAGTACTTC. Its protein product is CASSMTSGSYEQYF.

This clonotype was seen only a few times. The chain links TRBV5-5 to TRBJ1-4; 7 nucleotides agree with TRBD1. Germline values: CDR1 SGHKS, CDR2 YYEKEE (reference sequence). This CDR3 is built from 14 residues. Trimming removed 5 bases from V and 8 bases from J; junction bases left unmatched: 9. CDR3 loop: CASSTQGPGEKLFF. In nucleotides, the CDR3 is TGTGCCAGCAGTACACAGGGGCCCGGAGAAAAACTGTTTTTT.

Concerning this clonotype: A much larger clone differs from this one at a single base, so this may be a read error. The CDR3 DNA reads TGTGCCATCAGTTTAGACCCTAGGAGCTCCTACGAGCAGTACTTC. Amino acids: CAISLDPRSSYEQYF. The genes are TRBV10-3 and TRBJ2-7; D remains unclear. The CDR3 consists of 15 residues. Germline V lookup: CDR1 ENHRY, CDR2 SYGVKD. Trimming took off 5 bases at V and 0 bases at J, with 14 bases between the two ends.

This clonotype has a handful of counts. The gene calls are TRBV5-1 and TRBJ2-2, with 8 nucleotides matching TRBD1. Germline lookup yields CDR1 SGHRS and CDR2 YFSETQ. This CDR3 is 17 amino acids long. J was trimmed by 5 bases and V by 4 bases; bases with no gene match: 13. CDR3 coding DNA: TGCGCCAGCAGCGTCCCGCTAACAGGGGGTCGGACCGGGGAGCTGTTTTTT. Protein product: CASSVPLTGGRTGELFF.

The chain couples TRBV12-3 or TRBV12-4 to TRBJ1-4; tentatively, D is TRBD1 (5 bases). CDR3 length: 18 amino acids. V was trimmed by 3 bases and J by 0 bases, leaving 17 bases between them. The CDR3 protein is CASSLGLGGTPTNEKLFF. The CDR3 DNA reads TGTGCCAGCAGTTTGGGGCTTGGGGGAACCCCAACTAATGAAAAACTGTTTTTT.

This clonotype has at least ten counts. The chain employs TRBV7-9 and TRBJ2-6; TRBD1 matches 9 bases. V lost 4 bases, J lost 0 bases, and 13 bases stayed unmatched. Germline CDR1 is SEHNR and CDR2 is FQNEAQ (reference sequence). There are 20 residues in the CDR3. The CDR3 DNA reads as TGTGCCAGCAGCTGGGGGTCCCGGACAGGGGCTTACTCTGGGGCCAACGTCCTGACTTTC. Translating it yields CASSWGSRTGAYSGANVLTF.

V gene TRBV7-3 combines with J gene TRBJ2-7; 9 bases are shared with TRBD2. The CDR3 consists of 15 residues. J was trimmed by 7 bases and V by 2 bases; bases with no gene match: 9. Per germline, CDR1 SGHTA and CDR2 FQGTGA. The CDR3 is CASSLGAGGMDEQYF. CDR3 sequence (DNA): TGTGCCAGCAGCTTAGGAGCGGGGGGCATGGATGAGCAGTACTTC.

This clonotype was detected ten times or more. The chain has TRBV4-1 and TRBJ1-1; 10 nucleotides line up with TRBD1. Germline values: CDR1 MGHRA, CDR2 YSYEKL. The CDR3 spans 16 residues. V was clipped by 4 bases and J by 5 bases; unmatched bases: 10. CDR3 DNA sequence: TGCGCCAGCAGCCCCTTAACGACAGGGGGCCGAACTGAAGCTTTCTTT. Residues: CASSPLTTGGRTEAFF.

In its sample, this clonotype was seen once. The chain has TRBV2 and TRBJ1-2, with 9 positions matching TRBD1. Germline CDR1 is SNHLY and CDR2 is FYNNEI. Trimming at V came to 7 bases and at J to 3 bases, leaving 9 bases not matched to a gene. This CDR3 spans 15 amino acids. The CDR3 loop reads CASTRDREGDYGYTF. In DNA form, the CDR3 reads TGTGCCAGCACCCGGGACAGGGAGGGCGACTATGGCTACACCTTC.

This clonotype was counted ten times or more. This chain links TRBV12-3 or TRBV12-4 with TRBJ1-2; D is perhaps TRBD1 (5 bases). With 5 bases removed from V and 7 bases from J, the gap between germline ends came to 17 bases. The CDR3 totals 14 residues. The CDR3 is CASSPWVGPPGYTF. The CDR3 DNA is TGTGCCAGCAGTCCCTGGGTGGGGCCCCCTGGCTACACCTTC.

This chain connects TRBV7-9 to TRBJ2-2; 11 bases are shared with TRBD2. With V trimmed by 1 base and J by 0 bases, 4 bases remained unmatched. This CDR3 spans 18 amino acids. Germline V gene sequence: CDR1 SEHNR, CDR2 FQNEAQ (reference sequence). CDR3 DNA: TGTGCCAGCAGCTTAGAAGCTAGCGGGGGGACGAACACCGGGGAGCTGTTTTTT. This sequence encodes CASSLEASGGTNTGELFF.

This clonotype was detected a few times. The genes are TRBV7-9 and TRBJ1-1; D might be TRBD1 (5 bases). The CDR3 loop spans 17 amino acids. V lost 5 bases to trimming and J lost 4 bases, with 23 bases between them. Per the germline V gene, CDR1 is SEHNR and CDR2 is FQNEAQ (reference sequence). CDR3 sequence (DNA): TGTGCCAGCAGCCCCATTTCGGGCCGACCAGGGACCACTGAAGCTTTCTTT. It codes for CASSPISGRPGTTEAFF.

This clonotype was detected many times. The genes are TRBV29-1 and TRBJ2-5, with a tentative D call TRBD2 (6 bases). This CDR3 is 11 amino acids long. Germline loops: CDR1 SQVTM, CDR2 ANQGSEA. V lost 4 bases, J lost 3 bases, and 6 bases lay in between. For the CDR3, the DNA is TGCAGCGTTGGCGGGGAAGAGACCCAGTACTTC. Amino acid sequence: CSVGGEETQYF.

This clonotype was detected many times. The genes are TRBV7-6 and TRBJ2-5, with a weak D call TRBD1 (6 bases). V dropped 2 bases and J dropped 1 base, with 17 bases sitting between them. Germline lookup yields CDR1 SGHVS and CDR2 FNYEAQ. The CDR3 loop spans 17 amino acids. The CDR3 reads CASSLRLGQGPQETQYF. The CDR3 region has the DNA TGTGCCAGCAGCTTAAGGCTTGGGCAGGGGCCCCAAGAGACCCAGTACTTC.

This clonotype was detected many times. J is TRBJ2-5 and V is TRBV10-3; 13 positions agree with TRBD2. CDR1 ENHRY and CDR2 SYGVKD come from the germline V gene. V dropped 6 bases and J dropped 4; count of bases not matched to a gene: 11. CDR3 length: 17 residues. As DNA, the CDR3 is TGTGCCATCAGCCCGGCTACTAGCGGGAGGGCCCGAGAGACCCAGTACTTC. It specifies CAISPATSGRARETQYF.

The V call is TRBV2, the J call TRBJ2-2, with 8 positions matching TRBD1. Germline assignment: CDR1 SNHLY and CDR2 FYNNEI. This CDR3 is 14 amino acids long. The junction had 9 bases not matched to a gene; V was cut back by 8 bases and J by 7 bases. In DNA, the CDR3 is TGTGCCAGCGTTATCAGGGGGCGCGACGGGGAGCTGTTTTTT. The encoded protein is CASVIRGRDGELFF.

V gene TRBV2 combines with J gene TRBJ1-2; D unclear. The CDR3 length is 13 residues. V was trimmed by 6 bases and J by 1 base, leaving 9 bases between them. The germline CDR1 and CDR2 sequences are SNHLY and FYNNEI. The CDR3 nucleotides are TGTGCCAGCAGAATGTTGTATAACTATGGCTACACCTTC. Amino acids: CASRMLYNYGYTF.

About this clonotype itself: Sequence at one end of the junction differs from germline and may be a read error. The chain has TRBV6-1 and TRBJ1-5; D ambiguous. CDR1 and CDR2 (germline): MNHNS, SASEGT. The CDR3 has 17 amino acids. The CDR3 is CVSSEAFSRFGNQPQHF. The CDR3 DNA reads as TGTGTCAGCAGTGAAGCGTTCAGCCGATTCGGCAATCAGCCCCAGCATTTT.

This clonotype was observed at least ten times. The chain links TRBV7-2 to TRBJ1-5; D uncertain. The ends were cut back, 5 bases at V and 0 bases at J, with 17 bases in the middle. CDR3 length: 17 amino acids. CDR1 is SGHTA and CDR2 is FQGNSA in the germline V gene. The CDR3 spells CASSAGAWIYSNQPQHF. DNA of the CDR3: TGTGCCAGCAGCGCAGGCGCCTGGATATATAGCAATCAGCCCCAGCATTTT.

This clonotype was observed many times. V is TRBV9 and J is TRBJ1-1; possibly TRBD1 for D (5 bases). Trimming removed 0 bases from V and 3 bases from J, with 6 bases in between. The CDR3 has 13 residues. The germline V gene encodes CDR1 SGDLS and CDR2 YYNGEE. This CDR3 is CASSVGGDTEAFF. The CDR3 DNA sequence: TGTGCCAGCAGCGTAGGAGGGGACACTGAAGCTTTCTTT. The complete variable domain, with remaining parts taken from reference TRBV9 and TRBJ1-1, reads DSGVTQTPKHLITATGQRVTLRCSPRSGDLSVYWYQQSLDQGLQFLIQYYNGEERAKGNILERFSAQQFPDLHSELNLSSLELGDSALYFCASSVGGDTEAFFGQGTRLTVV.

The gene calls are TRBV27 and TRBJ1-6, with D uncertain. The CDR3 totals 14 residues. In germline, CDR1 is MNHEY, CDR2 SMNVEV (reference sequence). V was trimmed by 4 bases and J by 5 bases, leaving 9 bases between them. CDR3 DNA: TGTGCCAGCAGTTCCACAAGCGATAATTCACCCCTCCACTTT. It encodes CASSSTSDNSPLHF.

The rearrangement joins TRBV2 to TRBJ2-7; the D is unclear. Germline lookup yields CDR1 SNHLY and CDR2 FYNNEI. V was cut by 4 bases and J by 7 bases, with 11 bases left in between. The CDR3 totals 12 residues. The CDR3 bases are TGTGCCAGCAGTGGATGGCACAATGAGCAGTACTTC. It yields the protein CASSGWHNEQYF.

CDR3 bases: TGTGCCATCAGGCCTGGGACGGCGAACACTGAAGCTTTCTTT. Translated, it gives CAIRPGTANTEAFF. J is TRBJ1-1 and V is TRBV12-3 or TRBV12-4; possibly TRBD1 for D (5 bases). V was clipped by 10 bases and J by 1 base, with 16 bases between them. The CDR3 runs 14 residues.

The sample holds one count of this clonotype. This rearrangement joins TRBV2 to TRBJ2-5; 7 nucleotides agree with TRBD2. Matching the DNA end better, TRBJ2-7 makes the J call doubtful. The CDR3 sequence is 14 residues long. CDR1 SNHLY and CDR2 FYNNEI come from the germline V gene. CDR3 bases: TGTGCCAGCGGACTAGGCAGCACAATCTACGAGCAGTACTTC. Its translation: CASGLGSTIYEQYF.